The 30 T cell receptor beta chains in this list originate from one sample, sequenced in a study of blood T cell repertoires in COVID-19. Sequenced by immunoSEQ multiplex PCR; TCRdb stores in-frame clones only, minus some. The sample lists roughly 220,000 clones, 70% to 90% occurring once. The sequencing sample was made of PBMCs or T cells enriched from blood (not recorded which). The receptors stem from a woman between 45 and 65 years old with acute COVID-19.

V usage is TRBV7-2 and J usage is TRBJ2-1, with 9 bases lining up with TRBD2. The CDR3 is made up of 17 amino acids. The ends lost 4 bases at V and 3 bases at J; junction bases unmatched: 10. Germline CDR1 and CDR2: SGHTA and FQGNSA. The DNA of the CDR3 is TGTGCCAGCAGCTCCCGCTGGCGGGGGGGGTTCTACAATGAGCAGTTCTTC. The encoded protein is CASSSRWRGGFYNEQFF.

Only one count was recorded for this clone. This chain connects TRBV5-1 to TRBJ1-2; tentatively, D is TRBD1 (5 bases). Trimming left V 5 bases short and J 4 bases short, with 12 bases between. The germline CDR1 and CDR2 sequences are SGHRS and YFSETQ. This CDR3 region has 13 residues. The CDR3 loop reads CASSFDRTYGYTF. CDR3 DNA sequence: TGCGCCAGCAGTTTCGACAGAACCTATGGCTACACCTTC.

The genes are TRBV18 and TRBJ2-1; 8 nucleotides line up with TRBD2. The CDR3 is 17 amino acids. From germline, CDR1 is KGHSH and CDR2 LQKENI. With 3 bases clipped from V and 6 bases from J, the junction kept 13 bases outside the gene matches. The CDR3 is CASSPLAGGLVVNEQFF. CDR3 bases: TGTGCCAGCTCACCGCTGGCTGGGGGACTAGTTGTCAATGAGCAGTTCTTC.

This sequence joins TRBV5-1 and TRBJ2-2; a possible D gene is TRBD2 (5 bases). The ends were cut back, 1 base at V and 0 bases at J, with 10 bases in the middle. The CDR3 extends over 16 amino acids. Germline loops: CDR1 SGHRS, CDR2 YFSETQ. CDR3: CASSLSGGPNTGELFF. The CDR3 DNA reads TGCGCCAGCAGCTTGTCTGGAGGCCCGAACACCGGGGAGCTGTTTTTT.

The chain uses TRBV18 and TRBJ2-7, with 7 bases aligning to TRBD2. The CDR3 totals 14 residues. Per germline, CDR1 KGHSH and CDR2 LQKENI. Losses at the gene ends were 4 bases for V and 8 bases for J; bases not matched to a gene: 11. CDR3 bases: TGTGCCAGCTCACACCTAGCGGAGGGAGGCCAGCAGTACTTC. Translated: CASSHLAEGGQQYF.

V and J are TRBV6-4 and TRBJ2-7, with D perhaps matching TRBD1 (5 bases). V lost 7 bases and J lost 4, with 11 bases in between. The CDR3 covers 12 residues. Germline V gene lookup returns CDR1 MRHNA and CDR2 SNTAGT. The CDR3 region is CASIRQLYEQYF. For the CDR3, the DNA is TGTGCCAGCATCAGACAGCTATACGAGCAGTACTTC.

With regard to this clone: Relative to the germline gene, one junction end is altered; a read error may explain this. The CDR3 DNA reads as TGTGCCGGCAGACAGGATATTTACCAGCCCCAGCATTTT. Translated: CAGRQDIYQPQHF. V usage is TRBV6-5 and J usage is TRBJ1-5; TRBD1 is a possible D gene (6 bases). Germline V gene sequence: CDR1 MNHEY, CDR2 SVGAGI. The CDR3 has 13 residues.

With regard to this clone: Other DNA sequences in this specimen translate into the identical CDR3. V gene TRBV30 combines with J gene TRBJ1-3; the match to TRBD1 covers 7 bases. Unmatched junction bases numbered 2, after V lost 4 bases and J lost 2 bases. Germline V gene lookup returns CDR1 GTSNPN and CDR2 SVGIG (reference sequence). CDR3 length equals 13 residues. This chain's CDR3 is CAWKQGAGNTIYF. As DNA, the CDR3 is TGTGCCTGGAAGCAGGGGGCTGGAAACACCATATATTTT.

The chain combines TRBV7-3 with TRBJ1-1, with TRBD1 matching 8 bases. The CDR3 totals 16 residues. The germline gives CDR1 SGHTA, CDR2 FQGTGA. V shed 1 base, J shed 5 bases, and the junction held 9 bases outside the gene matches. The CDR3 is CASSLSPLRQGTEAFF. The DNA for the CDR3 is TGTGCCAGCAGCTTAAGCCCTTTAAGACAGGGGACTGAAGCTTTCTTT.

This chain joins TRBV10-3 and TRBJ2-7; TRBD2 might be the D (6 bases). V lost 1 base to trimming and J lost 0 bases, with 13 bases between them. Germline CDR1 reads ENHRY; CDR2 reads SYGVKD. The CDR3 has 16 residues. This CDR3 reads CAISELGVGSSYEQYF. DNA for the CDR3: TGTGCCATCAGTGAGTTGGGGGTCGGGAGCTCCTACGAGCAGTACTTC.

The chain uses TRBV7-9 and TRBJ1-2; D might be TRBD1 (5 bases). The germline V gene encodes CDR1 SEHNR and CDR2 FQNEAQ (reference sequence). This CDR3 contains 14 residues. V shed 1 base and J shed 8 bases, with 14 bases lying between them. CDR3 sequence reads: CASSLGQGGFGYTF. In nucleotides, the CDR3 is TGTGCCAGCAGCTTAGGTCAGGGAGGCTTCGGCTACACCTTC.

This chain connects TRBV6-5 to TRBJ1-1; D ambiguous. CDR3 size: 13 residues. Germline V CDR1 and CDR2: MNHEY, SVGAGI. Deletions cut 2 bases from V and 4 bases from J, with 8 bases between. The CDR3 sequence: CASSYIRGTEAFF. The CDR3 region has the DNA TGTGCCAGCAGTTACATACGGGGCACTGAAGCTTTCTTT.

The chain uses TRBV28 and TRBJ2-7; the match to TRBD1 covers 7 bases. Germline V gene data show CDR1 as MDHEN and CDR2 as SYDVKM. The CDR3 loop spans 15 amino acids. With V trimmed by 6 bases and J by 3 bases, 11 bases remained unmatched. CDR3 sequence reads: CASSLDGQANYEQYF. CDR3 DNA: TGTGCCAGCAGCCTCGACGGACAGGCGAACTACGAGCAGTACTTC.

The CDR3 sequence: CASTSPGQQYLDYGYTF. Written as DNA, the CDR3 is TGTGCCAGCACTTCTCCGGGACAGCAATACTTAGACTATGGCTACACCTTC. The chain couples TRBV2 to TRBJ1-2; 7 nucleotides line up with TRBD1. This CDR3 has 17 residues. The J segment lost 3 bases and the V segment lost 7 bases, leaving 17 bases of the junction unmatched. Germline CDR1 is SNHLY and CDR2 is FYNNEI.

The J gene is TRBJ2-7, the V gene TRBV19; D may be TRBD2 (5 bases). Looked up from germline, CDR1 is LNHDA and CDR2 is SQIVND (reference sequence). The CDR3 covers 13 residues. Trimming took off 0 bases at V and 4 bases at J, with 7 bases between the two ends. The CDR3 DNA follows: TGTGCCAGTAGTATAGACGGGGAATACGAGCAGTACTTC. Protein product: CASSIDGEYEQYF.

V usage is TRBV25-1 and J usage is TRBJ1-2; D might be TRBD1 (5 bases). The CDR3 contains 14 residues. CDR1 is MGHDK and CDR2 is SYGVNS in the germline V gene. Trimming pared 3 bases from V and 7 bases from J, leaving 15 bases between. The CDR3 DNA sequence: TGTGCCAGCAGTGACCCCGGGCAGGGCGGTGGCTACACCTTC. This encodes CASSDPGQGGGYTF.

The chain couples TRBV7-3 to TRBJ1-4; D uncertain. There are 16 residues in the CDR3. CDR1 is SGHTA, CDR2 FQGTGA, per germline. Trimming stripped 4 bases from V and 4 bases from J, with 16 bases between. The CDR3 spells CASSCLTTYFNEKLFF. In DNA, the CDR3 is TGTGCCAGCAGCTGCCTTACCACCTATTTTAATGAAAAACTGTTTTTT.

This chain joins TRBV11-2 and TRBJ1-3; D gene unclear. V dropped 3 bases and J dropped 0 bases, with 6 bases sitting between them. Germline lookup yields CDR1 SGHAT and CDR2 FQNNGV. This CDR3 contains 14 residues. CDR3 protein: CASSLQLSGNTIYF. DNA of the CDR3: TGTGCCAGCAGCTTGCAACTCTCTGGAAACACCATATATTTT.

The chain links TRBV28 to TRBJ1-4; 7 nucleotides line up with TRBD1. Germline V gives CDR1 MDHEN, CDR2 SYDVKM. This CDR3 has 15 amino acids. V lost 4 bases and J lost 7; bases outside the gene matches: 9. CDR3 nucleotides: TGTGCCAGCAGTTCCGGACAGGCCATTAGTGAAAAACTGTTTTTT. This encodes CASSSGQAISEKLFF.

The chain carries TRBV5-6 and TRBJ2-7, with 9 bases fitting TRBD1. Trimming cost V 4 bases and J 3 bases; bases outside gene matches: 5. This CDR3 is 14 amino acids long. CDR1 and CDR2 (germline): SGHDT, YYEEEE. The CDR3 DNA reads TGTGCCAGCAGCACCGGGACAGGGATCTACGAGCAGTACTTC. Translating it yields CASSTGTGIYEQYF.

This chain uses TRBV5-1 with TRBJ2-5, with D unclear. The CDR3 consists of 15 residues. From germline, CDR1 is SGHRS and CDR2 YFSETQ. The V end lost 0 bases, the J end lost 4 bases, and 13 bases lay between the germline ends. The CDR3 loop is CASSLDSRRRETQYF. The DNA of the CDR3 is TGCGCCAGCAGCTTGGATTCAAGGAGAAGAGAGACCCAGTACTTC.

This clone was counted a few times. This sequence joins TRBV12-3 or TRBV12-4 and TRBJ2-7; the D gene is possibly TRBD2 (6 bases). CDR3 size: 12 residues. The ends were cut back, 3 bases at V and 9 bases at J, with 12 bases in the middle. In DNA, the CDR3 is TGTGCCAGCAGTTTGGGGGGAGTCGGGCAGTACTTC. Translating it yields CASSLGGVGQYF.

The sample holds a few counts of this clone. This rearrangement joins TRBV19 to TRBJ2-7, with a possible D match to TRBD2 (5 bases). This CDR3 contains 12 residues. Trimming took 4 bases from V and 6 from J, leaving 10 bases between them. The germline gives CDR1 LNHDA, CDR2 SQIVND (reference sequence). The CDR3 is CASSTLSGEQYF. The CDR3 DNA follows: TGTGCCAGTAGTACCCTGAGCGGCGAGCAGTACTTC.

V is TRBV5-8 and J is TRBJ1-5; D ambiguous. V was shortened by 2 bases and J by 2 bases, with 17 bases between the two germline ends. This CDR3 has 17 amino acids. Looked up from germline, CDR1 is SGHTS and CDR2 is YDEGEE. The DNA of the CDR3 is TGTGCCAGCAGCTTTGGTCGGCGGCTCGATCGCAATCAGCCCCAGCATTTT. Encoded protein: CASSFGRRLDRNQPQHF.

The chain carries TRBV27 and TRBJ2-7; D possibly corresponds to TRBD1 (6 bases). Per the germline V gene, CDR1 is MNHEY and CDR2 is SMNVEV (reference sequence). The CDR3 spans 16 residues. V was trimmed by 0 bases and J by 2 bases, leaving 14 bases between them. The CDR3, as DNA: TGTGCCAGCAGTTTATCCACGGGACATAAGACCTACGAGCAGTACTTC. This translates into CASSLSTGHKTYEQYF.

V and J are TRBV9 and TRBJ2-1; TRBD2 matches at 10 bases. The germline CDR1 and CDR2 sequences are SGDLS and YYNGEE. V lost 4 bases and J lost 13; bases outside the gene matches: 11. The CDR3 covers 14 residues. Here the CDR3 DNA reads TGTGCCAGCAGCCCAAGGACTAGCGGAGACCACCAGTTCTTC. As protein: CASSPRTSGDHQFF.

The chain combines TRBV29-1 with TRBJ1-3; D possibly corresponds to TRBD1 (5 bases). Deletions cut 6 bases from V and 1 base from J, with 16 bases between. This CDR3 is built from 15 residues. Germline loops: CDR1 SQVTM, CDR2 ANQGSEA. The CDR3 here is CSVQAGTVSGNTIYF. The CDR3 DNA follows: TGCAGCGTGCAGGCGGGGACGGTGTCTGGAAACACCATATATTTT.

The V call is TRBV5-6, the J call TRBJ2-7; 9 bases align to TRBD1. CDR1 is SGHDT and CDR2 is YYEEEE in the germline V gene. The junction had 2 bases not matched to a gene; V was cut back by 0 bases and J by 4 bases. The CDR3 runs 14 residues. This CDR3 is CASSLDRGLYEQYF. CDR3 sequence (DNA): TGTGCCAGCAGCTTGGACAGGGGGCTTTACGAGCAGTACTTC.

The V call is TRBV4-2, the J call TRBJ2-1, with 11 positions matching TRBD2. The junction had 7 bases not matched to a gene; V was cut back by 4 bases and J by 8 bases. The CDR3 runs to 15 residues. Germline loops: CDR1 LGHNA, CDR2 YNFKEQ. CDR3 nucleotides: TGTGCCAGCAGCCTCCCTAGCGGGAGGTGGGATGAGCAGTTCTTC. Protein: CASSLPSGRWDEQFF.

The chain combines TRBV9 with TRBJ2-1, with 8 bases that match TRBD1. Germline V lookup: CDR1 SGDLS, CDR2 YYNGEE. The CDR3 covers 16 residues. V dropped 3 bases and J dropped 2; count of bases not matched to a gene: 7. CDR3 sequence (DNA): TGTGCCAGCAGCGGGGTTGGACAGGGACCCTACAATGAGCAGTTCTTC. It specifies CASSGVGQGPYNEQFF.